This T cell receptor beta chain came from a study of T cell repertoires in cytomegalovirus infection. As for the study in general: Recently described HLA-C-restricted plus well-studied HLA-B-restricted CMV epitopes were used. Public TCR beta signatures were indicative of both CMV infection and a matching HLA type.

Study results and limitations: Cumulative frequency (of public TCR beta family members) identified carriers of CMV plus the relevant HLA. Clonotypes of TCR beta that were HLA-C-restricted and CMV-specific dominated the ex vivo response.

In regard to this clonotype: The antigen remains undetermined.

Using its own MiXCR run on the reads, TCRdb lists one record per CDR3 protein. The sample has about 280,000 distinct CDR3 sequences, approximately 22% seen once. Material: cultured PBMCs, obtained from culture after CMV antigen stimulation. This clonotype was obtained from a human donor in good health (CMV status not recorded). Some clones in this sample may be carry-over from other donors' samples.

CDR3 loop: CSATTGGYSNQPQHF. CDR3 bases: TGCAGTGCCACGACAGGGGGCTATAGCAATCAGCCCCAGCATTTT. This chain joins TRBV20-1 and TRBJ1-5; TRBD1 matches 10 bases. This CDR3 has 15 residues. Germline lookup yields CDR1 DFQATT and CDR2 SNEGSKA (reference sequence). Trimming removed 6 bases from V and 0 bases from J; junction bases left unmatched: 5.